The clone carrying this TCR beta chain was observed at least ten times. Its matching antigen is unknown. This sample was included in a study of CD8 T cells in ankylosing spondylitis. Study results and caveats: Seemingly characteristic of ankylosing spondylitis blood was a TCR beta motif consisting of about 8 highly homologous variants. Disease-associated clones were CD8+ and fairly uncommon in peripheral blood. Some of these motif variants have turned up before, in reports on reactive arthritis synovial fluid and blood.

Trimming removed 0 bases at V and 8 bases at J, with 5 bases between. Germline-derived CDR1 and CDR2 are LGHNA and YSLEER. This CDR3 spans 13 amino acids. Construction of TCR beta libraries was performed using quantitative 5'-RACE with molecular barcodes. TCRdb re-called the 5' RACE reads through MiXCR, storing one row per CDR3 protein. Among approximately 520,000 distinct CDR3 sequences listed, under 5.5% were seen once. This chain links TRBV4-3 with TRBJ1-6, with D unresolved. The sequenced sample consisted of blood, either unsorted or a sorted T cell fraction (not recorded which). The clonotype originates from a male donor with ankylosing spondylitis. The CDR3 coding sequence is TGCGCCAGCAGCCAAGAAATGTATTCACCCCTCCACTTT. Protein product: CASSQEMYSPLHF.